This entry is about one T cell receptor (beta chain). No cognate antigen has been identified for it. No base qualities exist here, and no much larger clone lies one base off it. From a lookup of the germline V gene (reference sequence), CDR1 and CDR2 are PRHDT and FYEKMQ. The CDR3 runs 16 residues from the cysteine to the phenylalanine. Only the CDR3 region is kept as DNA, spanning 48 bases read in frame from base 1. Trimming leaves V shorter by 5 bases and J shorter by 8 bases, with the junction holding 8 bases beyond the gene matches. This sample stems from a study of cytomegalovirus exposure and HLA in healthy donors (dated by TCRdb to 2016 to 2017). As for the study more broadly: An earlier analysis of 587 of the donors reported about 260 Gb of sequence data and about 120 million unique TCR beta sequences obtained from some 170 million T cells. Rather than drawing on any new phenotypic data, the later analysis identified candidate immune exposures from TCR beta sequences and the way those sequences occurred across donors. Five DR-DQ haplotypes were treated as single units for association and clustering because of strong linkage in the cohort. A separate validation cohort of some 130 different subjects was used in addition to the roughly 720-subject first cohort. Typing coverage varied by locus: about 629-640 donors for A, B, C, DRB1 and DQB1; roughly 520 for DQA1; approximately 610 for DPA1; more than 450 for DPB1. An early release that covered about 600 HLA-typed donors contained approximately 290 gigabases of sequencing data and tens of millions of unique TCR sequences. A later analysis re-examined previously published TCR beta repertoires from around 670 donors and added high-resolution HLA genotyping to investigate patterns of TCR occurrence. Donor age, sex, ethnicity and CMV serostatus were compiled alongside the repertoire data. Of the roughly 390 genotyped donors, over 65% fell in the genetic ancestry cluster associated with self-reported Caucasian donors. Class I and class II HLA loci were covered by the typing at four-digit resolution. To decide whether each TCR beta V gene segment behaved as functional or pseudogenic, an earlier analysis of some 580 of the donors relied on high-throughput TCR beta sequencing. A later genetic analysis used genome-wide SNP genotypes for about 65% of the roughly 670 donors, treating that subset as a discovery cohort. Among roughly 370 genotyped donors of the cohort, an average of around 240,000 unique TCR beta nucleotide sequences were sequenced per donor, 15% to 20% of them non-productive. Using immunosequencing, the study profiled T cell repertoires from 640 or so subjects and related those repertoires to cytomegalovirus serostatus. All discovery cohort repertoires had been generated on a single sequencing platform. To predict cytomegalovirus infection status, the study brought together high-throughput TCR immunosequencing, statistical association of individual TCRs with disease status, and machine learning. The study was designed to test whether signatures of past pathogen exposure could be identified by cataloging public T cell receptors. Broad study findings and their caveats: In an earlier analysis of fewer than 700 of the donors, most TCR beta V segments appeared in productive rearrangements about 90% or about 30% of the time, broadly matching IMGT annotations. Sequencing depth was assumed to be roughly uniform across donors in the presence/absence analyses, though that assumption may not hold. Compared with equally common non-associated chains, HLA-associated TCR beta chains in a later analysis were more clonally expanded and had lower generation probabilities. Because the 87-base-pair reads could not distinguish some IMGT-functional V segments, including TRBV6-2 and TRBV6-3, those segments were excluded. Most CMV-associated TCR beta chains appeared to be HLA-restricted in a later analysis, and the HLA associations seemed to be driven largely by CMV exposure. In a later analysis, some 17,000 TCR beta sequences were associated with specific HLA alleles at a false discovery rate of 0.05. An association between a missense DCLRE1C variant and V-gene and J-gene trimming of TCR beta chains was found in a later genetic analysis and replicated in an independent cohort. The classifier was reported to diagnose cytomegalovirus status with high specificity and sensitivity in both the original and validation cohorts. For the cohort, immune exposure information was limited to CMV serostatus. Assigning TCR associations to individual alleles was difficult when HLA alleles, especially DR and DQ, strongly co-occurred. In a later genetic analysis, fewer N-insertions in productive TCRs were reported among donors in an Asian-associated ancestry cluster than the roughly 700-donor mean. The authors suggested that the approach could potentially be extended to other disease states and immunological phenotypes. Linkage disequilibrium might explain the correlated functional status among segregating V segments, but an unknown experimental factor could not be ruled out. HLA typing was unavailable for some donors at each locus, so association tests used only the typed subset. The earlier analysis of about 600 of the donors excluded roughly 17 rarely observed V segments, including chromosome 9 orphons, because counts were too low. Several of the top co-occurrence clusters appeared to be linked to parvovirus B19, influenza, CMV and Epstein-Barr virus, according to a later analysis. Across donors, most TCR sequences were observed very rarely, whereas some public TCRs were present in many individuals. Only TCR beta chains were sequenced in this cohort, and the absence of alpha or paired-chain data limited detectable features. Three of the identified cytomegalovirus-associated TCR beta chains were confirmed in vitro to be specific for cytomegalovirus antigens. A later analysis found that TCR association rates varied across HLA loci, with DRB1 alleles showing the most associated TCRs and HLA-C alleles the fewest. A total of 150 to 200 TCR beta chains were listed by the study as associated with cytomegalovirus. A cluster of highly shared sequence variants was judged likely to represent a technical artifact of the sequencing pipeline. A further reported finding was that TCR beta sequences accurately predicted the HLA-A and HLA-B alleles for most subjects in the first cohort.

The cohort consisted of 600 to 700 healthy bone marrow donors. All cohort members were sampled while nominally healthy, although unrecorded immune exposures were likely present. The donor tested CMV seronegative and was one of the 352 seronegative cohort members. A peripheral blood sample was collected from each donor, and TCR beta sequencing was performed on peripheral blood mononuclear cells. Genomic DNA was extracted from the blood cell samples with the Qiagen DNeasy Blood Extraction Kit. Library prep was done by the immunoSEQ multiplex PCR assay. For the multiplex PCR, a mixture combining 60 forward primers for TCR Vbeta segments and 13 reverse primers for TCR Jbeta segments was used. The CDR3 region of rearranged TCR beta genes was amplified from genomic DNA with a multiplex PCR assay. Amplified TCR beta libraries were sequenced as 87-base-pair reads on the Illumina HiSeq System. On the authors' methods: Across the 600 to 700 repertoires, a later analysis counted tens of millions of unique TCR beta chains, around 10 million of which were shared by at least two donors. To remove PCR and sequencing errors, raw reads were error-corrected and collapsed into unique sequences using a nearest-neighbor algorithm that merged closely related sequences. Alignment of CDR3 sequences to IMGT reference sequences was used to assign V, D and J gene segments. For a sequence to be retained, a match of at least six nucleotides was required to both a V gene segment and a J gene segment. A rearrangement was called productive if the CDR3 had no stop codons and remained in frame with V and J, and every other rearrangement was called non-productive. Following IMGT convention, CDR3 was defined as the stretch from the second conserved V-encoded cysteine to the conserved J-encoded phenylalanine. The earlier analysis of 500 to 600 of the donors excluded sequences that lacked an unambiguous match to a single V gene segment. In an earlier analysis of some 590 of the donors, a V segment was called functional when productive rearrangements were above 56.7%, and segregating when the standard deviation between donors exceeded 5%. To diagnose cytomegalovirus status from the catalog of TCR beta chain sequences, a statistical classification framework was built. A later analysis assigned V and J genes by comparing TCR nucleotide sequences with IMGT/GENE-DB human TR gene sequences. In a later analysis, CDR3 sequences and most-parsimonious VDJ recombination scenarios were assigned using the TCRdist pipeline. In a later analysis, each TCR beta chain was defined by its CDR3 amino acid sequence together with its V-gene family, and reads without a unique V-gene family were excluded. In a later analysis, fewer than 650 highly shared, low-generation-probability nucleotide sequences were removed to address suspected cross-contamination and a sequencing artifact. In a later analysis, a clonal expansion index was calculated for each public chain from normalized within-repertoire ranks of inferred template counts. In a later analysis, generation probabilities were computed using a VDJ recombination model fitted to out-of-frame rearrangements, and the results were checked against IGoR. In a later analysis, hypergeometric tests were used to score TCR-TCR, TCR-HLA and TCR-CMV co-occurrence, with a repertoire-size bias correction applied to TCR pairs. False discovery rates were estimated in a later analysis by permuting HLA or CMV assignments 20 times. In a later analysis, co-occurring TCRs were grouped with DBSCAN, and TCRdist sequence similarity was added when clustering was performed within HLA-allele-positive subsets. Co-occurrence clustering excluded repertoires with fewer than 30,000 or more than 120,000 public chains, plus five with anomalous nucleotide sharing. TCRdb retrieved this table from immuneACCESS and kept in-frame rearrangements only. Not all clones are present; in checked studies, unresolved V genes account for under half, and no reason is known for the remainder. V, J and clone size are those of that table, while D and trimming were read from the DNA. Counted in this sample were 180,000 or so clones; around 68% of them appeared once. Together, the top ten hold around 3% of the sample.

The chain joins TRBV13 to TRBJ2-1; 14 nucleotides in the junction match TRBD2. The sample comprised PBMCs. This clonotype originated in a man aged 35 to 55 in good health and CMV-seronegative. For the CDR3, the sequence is CASSLGGGLAGDEQFF. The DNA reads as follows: TGTGCCAGCAGCCTGGGGGGGGGACTAGCGGGAGATGAGCAGTTCTTC. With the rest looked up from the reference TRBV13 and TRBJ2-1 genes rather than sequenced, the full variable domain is AAGVIQSPRHLIKEKRETATLKCYPIPRHDTVYWYQQGPGQDPQFLISFYEKMQSDKGSIPDRFSAQQFSDYHSELNMSSLELGDSALYFCASSLGGGLAGDEQFFGPGTRLTVL.